Included here is one TCR beta chain sequence, with context. Seattle's cohort entered during active infection and was followed longitudinally. The sample is drawn from a study of blood T cell repertoires in COVID-19. Study at large: Some COVID-19 samples were acute and others convalescent; all came from the United States, Italy and Spain. The analysed material was cDNA or gDNA that came from T cells, B-cell-depleted T cells, or PBMCs.

Methods used by the authors: Reference gene primer amplification gave estimated nucleated cell counts. TCRdb's table, derived via immunoSEQ multiplex PCR, lists solely in-frame clones and lacks some. V, J and clone size reflect that table, while D and trimming were determined from the DNA. Of some 48,000 clones listed, 85% to 90% are singletons. The specimen was peripheral blood. The receptor comes from a woman of 80 years or more with COVID-19, enrolled during active disease.

CDR3 DNA: TGTGCCAGCAGTGAGAGGACAAAGGCCGGGGGATCACCCCTCCACTTT. Protein product: CASSERTKAGGSPLHF. This chain uses TRBV6-1 with TRBJ1-6; weak D call: TRBD1 (5 bases). V was pared by 3 bases and J by 10 bases, with 19 bases between. The germline CDR1 and CDR2 sequences are MNHNS and SASEGT. The CDR3 runs to 16 residues.